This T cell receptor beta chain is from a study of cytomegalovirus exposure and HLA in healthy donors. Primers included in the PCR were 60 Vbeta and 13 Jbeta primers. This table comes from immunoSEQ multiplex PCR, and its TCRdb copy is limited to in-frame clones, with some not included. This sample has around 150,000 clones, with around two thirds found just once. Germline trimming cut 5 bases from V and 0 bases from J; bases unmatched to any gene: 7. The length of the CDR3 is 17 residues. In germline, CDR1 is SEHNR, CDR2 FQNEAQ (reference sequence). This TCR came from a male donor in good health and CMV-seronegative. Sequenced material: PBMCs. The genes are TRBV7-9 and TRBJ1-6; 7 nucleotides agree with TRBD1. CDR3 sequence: CASSADRRSSYNSPLHF. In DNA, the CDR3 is TGTGCCAGCAGCGCGGACAGGAGGAGCTCCTATAATTCACCCCTCCACTTT.